This T cell receptor beta chain was observed in a study of CD8 T cells in ankylosing spondylitis. This clonotype has more than one count but fewer than ten. Antigen: not known. Generation of TCR beta libraries employed quantitative 5'-RACE incorporating molecular barcodes. One entry per CDR3 protein, called by TCRdb with MiXCR from the 5' RACE reads. The data show nearly 350,000 distinct CDR3 sequences, approximately 14% seen once. With 2 bases removed from V and 5 bases from J, the gap between germline ends came to 19 bases. Germline values: CDR1 LNHNV, CDR2 YYDKDF (reference sequence). This CDR3 has 16 amino acids. Study-level results: A motif in TCR beta, a set of eight highly homologous variants, appeared characteristic of ankylosing spondylitis blood. In synovial fluid and blood from reactive arthritis, some motif variants were previously reported.

The V gene is TRBV15, the J gene TRBJ2-7; D possibly corresponds to TRBD1 (5 bases). This clonotype was obtained from a male donor with ankylosing spondylitis or in good health (not recorded which). Sequenced sample: blood, either unsorted or a sorted T cell fraction (not recorded which). The chain's CDR3 is CATSRHRQSGKDEQYF. The CDR3 DNA is TGTGCCACCAGCAGACACCGACAGAGTGGTAAGGACGAGCAGTACTTC.